The 13 T cell receptor beta chains reported below all come from one sample, sequenced in a study of vaccination and CD4 T cells after COVID-19. As for treatment: roughly 10-day PBMC culture with coronavirus spike peptide pools or control peptides (ViraFEST assay). The study sequenced cultured CD4+ T cell DNA using the Oncomine TCR Beta short-read assay. TCRdb independently ran MiXCR on the PCR reads; one entry per CDR3 protein. The sample contains a few thousand distinct CDR3 sequences, 13% to 15% of which appear only once. No antigen is known for these receptors. The sample comprised CD4+ T cells from blood, cultured in vitro. These receptors were collected from a human donor who had recovered from COVID-19.

This clonotype was seen a handful of times. The rearrangement uses TRBV2 and TRBJ1-4; D is undetermined. In germline, CDR1 is SNHLY, CDR2 FYNNEI. The germline V and J ends were trimmed by 6 bases and 0 bases, with 11 bases remaining between them. This CDR3 has 15 residues. The CDR3 bases are TGTGCCAGCAGACGACGAGATTCAACTAATGAAAAACTGTTTTTT. Its translation is CASRRRDSTNEKLFF.

This clonotype is termed medium-sized. The chain employs TRBV27 and TRBJ1-4; tentative D call: TRBD1 (6 bases). V was clipped by 9 bases and J by 3 bases, with 14 bases between them. Germline CDR1 and CDR2: MNHEY and SMNVEV (reference sequence). The CDR3 totals 14 residues. The CDR3 DNA follows: TGTGCCAGTAGCTCCAGGGGATCTAATGAAAAACTGTTTTTT. As protein: CASSSRGSNEKLFF.

The J gene is TRBJ2-3, the V gene TRBV12-5, with D possibly matching TRBD2 (6 bases). CDR1 and CDR2 (germline): LGHNT, FRNRAP. Trimming stripped 7 bases from V and 3 bases from J, with 14 bases between. This CDR3 is built from 14 residues. This CDR3 reads CASVPGTGTDTQYF. In DNA, the CDR3 is TGTGCTAGTGTGCCAGGGACTGGGACAGATACGCAGTATTTT.

V and J are TRBV21-1 and TRBJ2-5. TRBV21-1 has pseudogene status. The CDR3 length is 11 residues. In DNA form, the CDR3 reads TGTGCCAGCAGCAAAGAAAAGACCCAGTACTTC. It specifies CASSKEKTQYF.

This clonotype is labeled as medium-sized (0.01 to 0.1%). The genes are TRBV6-1 and TRBJ2-5; the D gene is possibly TRBD2 (6 bases). Germline lookup yields CDR1 MNHNS and CDR2 SASEGT. CDR3 length: 15 amino acids. V lost 1 base to trimming and J lost 4 bases, with 13 bases between them. The CDR3 bases are TGTGCCAGCAGTGAAGGATCGACTAGGTCAGAGACCCAGTACTTC. It is translated as CASSEGSTRSETQYF.

This clonotype has more than one count but fewer than ten. This chain links TRBV2 with TRBJ1-5; TRBD1 is a possible D gene (6 bases). The CDR3 spans 14 residues. The V gene's germline CDR1 is SNHLY and CDR2 FYNNEI. Trimming shortened V by 6 bases and J by 4 bases, and 13 bases separated the two germline ends. This chain's CDR3 is CASRGGAGNQPQHF. The CDR3 DNA is TGTGCCAGCAGGGGGGGGGCTGGGAATCAGCCCCAGCATTTT.

This chain joins TRBV11-3 and TRBJ2-1; TRBD2 matches 9 bases. The trim removed 5 bases at V and 2 bases at J, leaving 10 bases unmatched. The germline V gene encodes CDR1 SGHNT and CDR2 YENEEA. CDR3 length: 17 amino acids. CDR3 in amino acids: CASSPRVASGTYNEQFF. In DNA, the CDR3 is TGTGCCAGCAGCCCCCGGGTGGCTAGCGGGACCTACAATGAGCAGTTCTTC.

This chain connects TRBV7-2 to TRBJ1-4; D is unclear. CDR3 length: 14 residues. The V end was cut by 3 bases, the J end by 4 bases, with 9 bases between. Germline lookup yields CDR1 SGHTA and CDR2 FQGNSA. CDR3 protein: CASSFRKGNEKLFF. Written as DNA, the CDR3 is TGTGCCAGCAGCTTTAGAAAGGGTAATGAAAAACTGTTTTTT.

The V gene is TRBV5-1, the J gene TRBJ2-5, with TRBD1 matching over 7 bases. The CDR3 totals 13 residues. CDR1 is SGHRS and CDR2 is YFSETQ in the germline V gene. V lost 7 bases, J lost 2 bases, and 5 bases stayed unmatched. The CDR3: CASWGQLQETQYF. The CDR3 DNA follows: TGCGCCAGCTGGGGACAGCTTCAAGAGACCCAGTACTTC.

This clonotype turned up a few times. V and J are TRBV5-1 and TRBJ1-1; 7 positions agree with TRBD1. Germline V gene lookup returns CDR1 SGHRS and CDR2 YFSETQ. V was pared by 5 bases and J by 7 bases, with 8 bases of the junction left unmatched. CDR3 size: 13 residues. The CDR3 here is CASSLQGQLEAFF. The CDR3 coding sequence is TGCGCCAGCAGTCTGCAGGGACAGCTTGAAGCTTTCTTT.

The V and J genes are TRBV5-6 and TRBJ2-1, with D perhaps TRBD2 (7 bases). V lost 0 bases to trimming and J lost 10 bases, with 23 bases between them. The CDR3 totals 17 residues. Germline CDR1 reads SGHDT; CDR2 reads YYEEEE. CDR3 DNA: TGTGCCAGCAGCTTGGCCGGGGACACGGGGGGCTTTCGGGAGCAGTTCTTC. Its translation: CASSLAGDTGGFREQFF.

Sample share makes this clonotype medium-sized. This rearrangement joins TRBV5-1 to TRBJ1-5, with D possibly being TRBD1 (6 bases). The CDR3 covers 14 residues. V lost 4 bases to trimming and J lost 4 bases, with 12 bases between them. Germline CDR1 and CDR2: SGHRS and YFSETQ. The CDR3 here is CASSPGHQNQPQHF. The CDR3 DNA is TGCGCCAGCAGCCCGGGACATCAAAATCAGCCCCAGCATTTT.

This clonotype was seen more than once but under ten times. Mismatch with germline at one junction end may stem from a read error. V gene TRBV5-1 combines with J gene TRBJ2-5; 11 nucleotides align to TRBD2. Germline-derived CDR1 and CDR2 are SGHRS and YFSETQ. The length of the CDR3 is 15 residues. The CDR3 protein is CASRLDTSGGETQYF. The CDR3 bases are TGCGCCAGCCGCTTGGATACTAGCGGGGGAGAGACCCAGTACTTC.